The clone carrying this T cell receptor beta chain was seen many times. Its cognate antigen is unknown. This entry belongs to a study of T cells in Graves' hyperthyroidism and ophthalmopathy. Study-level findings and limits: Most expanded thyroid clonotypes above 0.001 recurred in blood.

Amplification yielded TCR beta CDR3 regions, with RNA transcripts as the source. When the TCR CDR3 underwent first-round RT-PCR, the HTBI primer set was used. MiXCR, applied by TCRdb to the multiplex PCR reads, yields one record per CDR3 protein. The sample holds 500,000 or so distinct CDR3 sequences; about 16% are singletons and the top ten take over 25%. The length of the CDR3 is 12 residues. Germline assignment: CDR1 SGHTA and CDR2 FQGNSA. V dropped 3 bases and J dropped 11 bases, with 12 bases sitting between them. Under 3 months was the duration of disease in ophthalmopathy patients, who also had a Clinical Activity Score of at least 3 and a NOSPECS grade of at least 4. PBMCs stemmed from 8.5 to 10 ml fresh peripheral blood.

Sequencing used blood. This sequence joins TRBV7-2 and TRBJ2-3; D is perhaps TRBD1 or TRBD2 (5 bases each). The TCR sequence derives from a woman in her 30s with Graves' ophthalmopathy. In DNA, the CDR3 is TGTGCCAGCAGCTTGGCTGAGGGGATGCAGTATTTT. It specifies CASSLAEGMQYF.